These 3 T cell receptor beta chains were all obtained from the same sample, sequenced in a study of T cells after yellow fever vaccination. MiXCR, applied by TCRdb to the 5' RACE reads, yields one record per CDR3 protein. The repertoire holds tens of thousands of distinct CDR3 sequences, with about 7.7% as singletons. Sequences were derived from CD8+ T cells sorted from PBMCs, sampled on the day of the yellow fever booster vaccination. These receptors came from a man aged 30 to 45 who received the YFV17D yellow fever vaccine.

This clonotype was recorded a few times. The chain carries TRBV20-1 and TRBJ2-3; D possibly corresponds to TRBD2 (5 bases). Trimming left V 1 base short and J 2 bases short, with 10 bases between. This CDR3 region has 14 residues. The V gene's germline CDR1 is DFQATT and CDR2 SNEGSKA (reference sequence). The CDR3, as DNA: TGCAGTGCTAGAGTCGGAGGAGACACAGATACGCAGTATTTT. Translated, it gives CSARVGGDTDTQYF.

This clonotype was detected a few times. This chain connects TRBV6-2 or TRBV6-3 to TRBJ1-1; 7 nucleotides align to TRBD1. In germline, CDR1 is MNHEY, CDR2 SVGEGT. Trimming removed 2 bases from V and 7 bases from J; junction bases left unmatched: 4. The length of the CDR3 is 13 residues. This chain's CDR3 is CASSYNGQVEAFF. Here the CDR3 DNA reads TGTGCCAGCAGTTACAATGGACAGGTTGAAGCTTTCTTT.

This clonotype was observed a handful of times. The V gene is TRBV4-2, the J gene TRBJ2-1; D gene uncertain. Germline CDR1 reads LGHNA; CDR2 reads YNFKEQ. Between the trimmed V and J ends, which lost 3 bases and 9 bases, there was a span of 9 bases. This CDR3 region has 12 residues. CDR3 residues: CASSHSDAEQFF. As DNA, the CDR3 is TGTGCCAGCAGCCACTCGGACGCTGAGCAGTTCTTC.